The 30 T cell receptor beta chains reported below all come from one sample, sequenced in a study of beta chain features in type 1 diabetes. The entirety of the isolated RNA underwent reverse transcription, so expressed TCRB transcripts were sequenced. Produced via immunoSEQ multiplex PCR; TCRdb's table is partial and in-frame only. Here the sample spans under 250,000 clones, around 14% being singletons. Sequencing input: naive CD4+ T cells from blood. The receptors originated from a woman aged 40-49 years in good health.

The rearrangement joins TRBV4-1 to TRBJ1-2; 11 bases fit TRBD1. The CDR3 is made up of 13 amino acids. CDR1 is MGHRA and CDR2 is YSYEKL in the germline V gene. Trimming removed 4 bases from V and 6 bases from J; junction bases left unmatched: 1. CDR3 sequence (DNA): TGCGCCAGCAGCCTGGACAGGGGGCATGGCTACACCTTC. Translating it yields CASSLDRGHGYTF.

CDR3 nucleotides: TGTGCCAGCAGCTTAGGGGACAGGGGTATCGAGACCCAGTACTTC. The encoded protein is CASSLGDRGIETQYF. The rearrangement links TRBV11-2 to TRBJ2-5; 10 nucleotides match TRBD1. Germline assignment: CDR1 SGHAT and CDR2 FQNNGV. V trimming: 1 base; J trimming: 5 bases; junction bases outside the gene matches: 4. CDR3 size: 15 residues.

This clone showed up just a few times. V gene TRBV14 combines with J gene TRBJ2-2; no clear D. CDR1 is SGHDN, CDR2 FVKESK, per germline. V was trimmed by 1 base and J by 8 bases, leaving 5 bases between them. The CDR3 sequence is 12 residues long. This chain's CDR3 is CASSQASGELFF. CDR3 nucleotide sequence: TGTGCCAGCAGCCAAGCCTCTGGGGAGCTGTTTTTT. Supplemented by reference TRBV14 and TRBJ2-2, the full variable domain reads EAGVTQFPSHSVIEKGQTVTLRCDPISGHDNLYWYRRVMGKEIKFLLHFVKESKQDESGMPNNRFLAERTGGTYSTLKVQPAELEDSGVYFCASSQASGELFFGEGSRLTVL.

This rearrangement joins TRBV11-3 to TRBJ2-7; 7 nucleotides align to TRBD1. J was trimmed by 3 bases and V by 1 base; bases with no gene match: 9. The CDR3 totals 16 residues. CDR1 SGHNT and CDR2 YENEEA come from the germline V gene. The CDR3 nucleotides read TGTGCCAGCAGCTTAGGCGCGGTACAGGGGCTCTACGAGCAGTACTTC. Its translation: CASSLGAVQGLYEQYF.

This clone was found a few times. The gene calls are TRBV5-1 and TRBJ2-2, with a possible D match to TRBD2 (6 bases). Germline assignment: CDR1 SGHRS and CDR2 YFSETQ. V dropped 5 bases and J dropped 3 bases, with 20 bases sitting between them. The CDR3 loop spans 17 amino acids. CDR3 bases: TGCGCCAGCAGGTCCGGGACGACCTCGGGGGACACCGGGGAGCTGTTTTTT. This encodes CASRSGTTSGDTGELFF.

This clone was observed a few times. The chain has TRBV4-2 and TRBJ1-2; 7 nucleotides line up with TRBD1. The CDR3 runs 17 residues. V was pared by 4 bases and J by 6 bases, with 17 bases of the junction left unmatched. Looked up from germline, CDR1 is LGHNA and CDR2 is YNFKEQ. CDR3 nucleotides: TGTGCCAGCAGCCCCGCCTCGGGACAGCTAGTACTCGATGGCTACACCTTC. It is translated as CASSPASGQLVLDGYTF.

As to this clone: One end of the junction is discordant with germline, which a read error may explain. Different DNA sequences within this sample yield the same CDR3. The rearrangement links TRBV2 to TRBJ1-2; D is possibly TRBD1 (6 bases). CDR1 and CDR2 (germline): SNHLY, FYNNEI. The CDR3 is 13 residues long. The CDR3 DNA reads TGTGCCAGCAGTGAATCCCCCAGGGGCGGCTACACATTC. Protein product: CASSESPRGGYTF.

This clone has just a few counts. The chain couples TRBV5-1 to TRBJ1-1, with 9 bases aligning to TRBD1. J was trimmed by 7 bases and V by 0 bases; bases with no gene match: 4. Germline V gene sequence: CDR1 SGHRS, CDR2 YFSETQ. This CDR3 contains 14 residues. As DNA, the CDR3 is TGCGCCAGCAGCTTGGGACAGGGGGGGAGTGAAGCTTTCTTT. Encoded protein: CASSLGQGGSEAFF.

This clone was counted between two and nine times. CDR3 DNA: TGTGCCAGTACCCCGACAGGGGGCCTGCCCCAGCATTTT. This sequence encodes CASTPTGGLPQHF. The rearrangement uses TRBV19 and TRBJ1-5; 10 bases are a match to TRBD1. J was trimmed by 9 bases and V by 7 bases; bases with no gene match: 6. Looked up from germline, CDR1 is LNHDA and CDR2 is SQIVND (reference sequence). This CDR3 comprises 13 residues.

This clone was recorded a few times. The V gene is TRBV5-1, the J gene TRBJ2-3, with 7 bases aligning to TRBD2. Per the germline V gene, CDR1 is SGHRS and CDR2 is YFSETQ. The CDR3 totals 16 residues. After removal of 0 bases from V and 1 base from J, the junction contained 5 bases not matched to a gene. The CDR3 DNA reads as TGCGCCAGCAGCTTGGAGGAGCGGGGTGGCACAGATACGCAGTATTTT. Residues: CASSLEERGGTDTQYF. The variable domain in full, with the rest retrieved from reference TRBV5-1 and TRBJ2-3, is KAGVTQTPRYLIKTRGQQVTLSCSPISGHRSVSWYQQTPGQGLQFLFEYFSETQRNKGNFPGRFSGRQFSNSRSEMNVSTLELGDSALYLCASSLEERGGTDTQYFGPGTRLTVL.

This clone was found a few times. The chain uses TRBV6-5 and TRBJ1-4; 10 bases match TRBD1. This CDR3 region has 15 residues. V was pared by 5 bases and J by 10 bases, with 10 bases of the junction left unmatched. Germline assignment: CDR1 MNHEY and CDR2 SVGAGI. The chain's CDR3 is CASSMDGTGAGKLFF. CDR3 DNA sequence: TGTGCCAGCAGTATGGACGGGACAGGGGCCGGAAAACTGTTTTTT.

The rearrangement links TRBV6-5 to TRBJ2-7, with D maybe TRBD1 (6 bases). The CDR3 runs 14 residues. The germline V and J ends were trimmed by 2 bases and 3 bases, with 11 bases remaining between them. Germline CDR1 reads MNHEY; CDR2 reads SVGAGI. Here the CDR3 DNA reads TGTGCCAGCAGTTACAGGGGGAATGGCTACGAGCAGTACTTC. It encodes CASSYRGNGYEQYF.

The chain combines TRBV6-4 with TRBJ1-4; unclear D gene. The V and J ends lost 6 bases and 7 bases respectively, with 15 bases between them. The CDR3 extends over 14 amino acids. Germline V CDR1 and CDR2: MRHNA, SNTAGT. As DNA, the CDR3 is TGTGCCAGCAGCCCGACTCTCCGAGGTGAAAAACTGTTTTTT. It translates to CASSPTLRGEKLFF.

This clone has at least ten counts. This rearrangement joins TRBV7-2 to TRBJ2-1; 7 positions agree with TRBD2. This CDR3 has 13 residues. V shed 5 bases, J shed 10 bases, and the junction held 8 bases outside the gene matches. CDR1 is SGHTA, CDR2 FQGNSA, per germline. Here the CDR3 DNA reads TGTGCCAGCAGCCCCTATCGGGGACTAGAGCAGTTCTTC. This encodes CASSPYRGLEQFF.

The sample holds a few counts of this clone. V usage is TRBV19 and J usage is TRBJ1-1; 10 bases fit TRBD1. Germline CDR1 reads LNHDA; CDR2 reads SQIVND (reference sequence). CDR3 size: 14 residues. Trimming took 5 bases from V and 4 from J; bases not matched to a gene: 4. CDR3 bases: TGTGCCAGTAGTCGGACAGGGGGTGGCACTGAAGCTTTCTTT. Translated, it gives CASSRTGGGTEAFF.

This clone showed up just a few times. The J gene is TRBJ1-2, the V gene TRBV7-2; TRBD1 is a possible D gene (5 bases). CDR3 size: 14 residues. CDR1 SGHTA and CDR2 FQGNSA come from the germline V gene. Between the trimmed V and J ends, which lost 1 base and 7 bases, there was a span of 13 bases. The CDR3 reads CASSLDPGFGGYTF. The CDR3 nucleotides are TGTGCCAGCAGCTTAGATCCAGGGTTTGGTGGCTACACCTTC.

Remarks on this clone: Different DNA sequences within this sample yield the same CDR3. The chain recombines TRBV18 with TRBJ2-7; 8 positions agree with TRBD1. CDR1 KGHSH and CDR2 LQKENI come from the germline V gene. The V and J ends lost 6 bases and 2 bases, in that order; junction bases with no gene match: 9. This CDR3 region has 15 residues. The DNA for the CDR3 is TGTGCCAGCTCCCCCCCCGGACAGGGCACCTACGAGCAGTACTTC. Its protein is CASSPPGQGTYEQYF.

The V gene is TRBV5-1, the J gene TRBJ1-2; perhaps TRBD1 as D (6 bases). CDR3 size: 16 residues. Deletions cut 3 bases from V and 0 bases from J, with 15 bases between. The germline V gene encodes CDR1 SGHRS and CDR2 YFSETQ. The CDR3 sequence is CASSSTTGLANYGYTF. CDR3 nucleotide sequence: TGCGCCAGCAGCTCAACGACAGGATTAGCTAACTATGGCTACACCTTC.

The V and J genes are TRBV7-9 and TRBJ2-7, with D possibly TRBD1 on 5 matching bases. Trimming left V 5 bases short and J 2 bases short, with 13 bases between. The CDR3 consists of 14 residues. Germline lookup yields CDR1 SEHNR and CDR2 FQNEAQ (reference sequence). CDR3 bases: TGTGCCAGCAGCCCAACGCAGGGCACCTACGAGCAGTACTTC. This codes for CASSPTQGTYEQYF.

The genes are TRBV11-2 and TRBJ1-6, with D hard to call. V was pared by 3 bases and J by 0 bases, with 9 bases between. The CDR3 extends over 16 amino acids. Per the germline V gene, CDR1 is SGHAT and CDR2 is FQNNGV. The CDR3, as DNA: TGTGCCAGCAGCTTCTTAACGAGCTCCTATAATTCACCCCTCCACTTT. This codes for CASSFLTSSYNSPLHF.

This clone turned up a few times. The chain has TRBV5-1 and TRBJ2-1; 9 bases agree with TRBD2. CDR1 SGHRS and CDR2 YFSETQ come from the germline V gene. V trimming: 1 base; J trimming: 9 bases; junction bases outside the gene matches: 11. The CDR3 length is 16 residues. The CDR3 sequence: CASSLLASGDGSEQFF. As DNA, the CDR3 is TGCGCCAGCAGCTTGTTGGCTAGCGGGGACGGTAGTGAGCAGTTCTTC.

The chain uses TRBV4-1 and TRBJ2-7, with a weak D call TRBD2 (6 bases). V was shortened by 0 bases and J by 2 bases, with 11 bases between the two germline ends. The CDR3 spans 15 residues. CDR1 MGHRA and CDR2 YSYEKL come from the germline V gene. CDR3 DNA sequence: TGCGCCAGCAGCCAAGAGCTCCGGGAGCCCTACGAGCAGTACTTC. Its translation: CASSQELREPYEQYF.

The chain employs TRBV14 and TRBJ1-4, with unresolved D. CDR3 length: 15 residues. V was pared by 4 bases and J by 3 bases, with 12 bases between. Germline lookup yields CDR1 SGHDN and CDR2 FVKESK. For the CDR3, the DNA is TGTGCCAGCAGCCCCACCCGGGTGGCTAATGAAAAACTGTTTTTT. The encoded protein is CASSPTRVANEKLFF.

In its sample, this clone was seen many times. This chain links TRBV6-6 with TRBJ1-5; D is ambiguous. The germline V gene has CDR1 MNHNY and CDR2 SVGAGI (reference sequence). This CDR3 has 11 amino acids. V dropped 6 bases and J dropped 6 bases, with 6 bases sitting between them. CDR3 bases: TGTGCCAGCAGACGGTCTCAGCCCCAGCATTTT. It specifies CASRRSQPQHF.

This clone was counted a few times. The chain carries TRBV19 and TRBJ2-3; no reliable D call. Germline loops: CDR1 LNHDA, CDR2 SQIVND (reference sequence). V lost 5 bases, J lost 1 base, and 7 bases lay in between. The CDR3 covers 13 residues. DNA for the CDR3: TGTGCCAGTAGTTACTTAGGCACAGATACGCAGTATTTT. Amino acids: CASSYLGTDTQYF.

This clone occurred a few times. The chain recombines TRBV5-4 with TRBJ2-5; 8 bases fit TRBD2. CDR1 is SGHNT and CDR2 is YYREEE in the germline V gene (reference sequence). The CDR3 contains 17 residues. V trimming: 4 bases; J trimming: 2 bases; junction bases outside the gene matches: 13. CDR3 protein: CASSPRRGGPGQETQYF. DNA of the CDR3: TGTGCCAGCAGCCCCCGCCGCGGGGGGCCAGGGCAAGAGACCCAGTACTTC.

The V gene is TRBV4-1, the J gene TRBJ1-3; 7 bases align to TRBD1. The CDR3 spans 15 residues. V shed 1 base and J 2 bases; nucleotides not matched to a gene: 2. Per the germline V gene, CDR1 is MGHRA and CDR2 is YSYEKL. The CDR3 is CASSQVTGAGNTIYF. The DNA of the CDR3 is TGCGCCAGCAGCCAAGTTACAGGGGCTGGAAACACCATATATTTT.

This chain uses TRBV2 with TRBJ2-5; 9 bases align to TRBD2. The CDR3 covers 13 residues. From germline, CDR1 is SNHLY and CDR2 FYNNEI. V gave up 9 bases and J gave up 1 base; unmatched junction bases: 3. CDR3 loop: CASGRGGQETQYF. The CDR3 bases are TGTGCCAGTGGGCGGGGGGGCCAAGAGACCCAGTACTTC. Variable domain in full (rest from reference TRBV2 and TRBJ2-5): EPEVTQTPSHQVTQMGQEVILRCVPISNHLYFYWYRQILGQKVEFLVSFYNNEISEKSEIFDDQFSVERPDGSNFTLKIRSTKLEDSAMYFCASGRGGQETQYFGPGTRLLVL.

The chain joins TRBV9 to TRBJ2-7; perhaps TRBD1 as D (5 bases). Germline loops: CDR1 SGDLS, CDR2 YYNGEE. The length of the CDR3 is 16 residues. V lost 3 bases, J lost 0 bases, and 16 bases lay in between. CDR3 nucleotides: TGTGCCAGCAGCGAGAGATGGACAAGGGGCTCCTACGAGCAGTACTTC. Translation gives CASSERWTRGSYEQYF. Full variable domain (outside the CDR3, taken from reference TRBV9 and TRBJ2-7): DSGVTQTPKHLITATGQRVTLRCSPRSGDLSVYWYQQSLDQGLQFLIQYYNGEERAKGNILERFSAQQFPDLHSELNLSSLELGDSALYFCASSERWTRGSYEQYFGPGTRLTVT.

The chain combines TRBV9 with TRBJ1-6; D is uncertain. Germline V lookup: CDR1 SGDLS, CDR2 YYNGEE. V was trimmed by 4 bases and J by 0 bases, leaving 11 bases between them. The CDR3 is 16 amino acids. The DNA of the CDR3 is TGTGCCAGCAGCTCCATGGGGAGCTCCTATAATTCACCCCTCCACTTT. Translated, it gives CASSSMGSSYNSPLHF.